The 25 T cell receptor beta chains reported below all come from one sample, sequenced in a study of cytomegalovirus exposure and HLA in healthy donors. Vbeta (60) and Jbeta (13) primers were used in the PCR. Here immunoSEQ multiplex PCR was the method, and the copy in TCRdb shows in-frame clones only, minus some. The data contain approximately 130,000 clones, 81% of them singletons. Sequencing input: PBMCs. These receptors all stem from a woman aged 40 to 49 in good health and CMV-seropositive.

CDR3 protein: CASSLQGSSPLHF. DNA for the CDR3: TGTGCCAGCAGCCTACAGGGGAGTTCACCCCTCCACTTT. The gene calls are TRBV11-2 and TRBJ1-6; 7 bases map to TRBD1. There are 13 residues in the CDR3. V trimming: 5 bases; J trimming: 9 bases; junction bases outside the gene matches: 4. From germline, CDR1 is SGHAT and CDR2 FQNNGV.

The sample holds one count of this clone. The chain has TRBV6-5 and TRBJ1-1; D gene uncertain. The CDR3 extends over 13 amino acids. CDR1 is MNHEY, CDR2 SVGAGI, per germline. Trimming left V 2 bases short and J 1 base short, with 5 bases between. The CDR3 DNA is TGTGCCAGCAGTTACGCAGGGAACACTGAAGCTTTCTTT. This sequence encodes CASSYAGNTEAFF.

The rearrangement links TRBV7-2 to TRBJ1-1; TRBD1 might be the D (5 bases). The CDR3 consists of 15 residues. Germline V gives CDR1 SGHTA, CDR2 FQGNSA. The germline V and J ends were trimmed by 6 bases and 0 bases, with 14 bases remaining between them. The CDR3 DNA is TGTGCCAGCAGACTCGGGGGGATCATGAACACTGAAGCTTTCTTT. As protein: CASRLGGIMNTEAFF.

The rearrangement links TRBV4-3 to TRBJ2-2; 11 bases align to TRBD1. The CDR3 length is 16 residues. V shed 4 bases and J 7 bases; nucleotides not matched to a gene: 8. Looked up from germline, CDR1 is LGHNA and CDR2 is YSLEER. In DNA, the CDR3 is TGCGCCAGCAGCCCGATTGGACAGGGGGCCAGCGGGGAGCTGTTTTTT. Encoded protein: CASSPIGQGASGELFF.

The CDR3 coding sequence is TGTGCCAGCAGTTTATTTGGGGGCGGGGAGACCCAGTACTTC. Translating gives CASSLFGGGETQYF. V is TRBV27 and J is TRBJ2-5, with a possible D match to TRBD1 (6 bases). The length of the CDR3 is 14 residues. Germline CDR1 MNHEY, CDR2 SMNVEV (reference sequence). V dropped 1 base and J dropped 5 bases, with 11 bases sitting between them.

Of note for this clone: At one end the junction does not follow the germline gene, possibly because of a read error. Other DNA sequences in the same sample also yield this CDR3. The CDR3 nucleotides read TGTGCCAGCAGCCGAGACGGCAGGGGCCCCGCAACTAATGAAAAACTATTTTTT. Protein: CASSRDGRGPATNEKLFF. The chain has TRBV4-2 and TRBJ1-4, with D maybe TRBD1 (6 bases). Germline V gives CDR1 LGHNA, CDR2 YNFKEQ. The CDR3 has 18 amino acids.

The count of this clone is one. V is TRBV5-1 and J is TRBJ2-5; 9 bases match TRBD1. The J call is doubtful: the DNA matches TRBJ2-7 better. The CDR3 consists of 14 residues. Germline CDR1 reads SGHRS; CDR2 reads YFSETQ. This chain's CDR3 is CASRGTGTDYEQYF. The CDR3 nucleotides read TGCGCCAGCAGGGGGACAGGGACCGACTACGAGCAGTACTTC.

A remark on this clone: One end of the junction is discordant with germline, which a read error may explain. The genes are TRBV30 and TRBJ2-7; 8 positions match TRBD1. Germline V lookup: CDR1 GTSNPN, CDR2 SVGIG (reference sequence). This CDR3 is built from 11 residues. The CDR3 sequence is CAWPTRTGPSF. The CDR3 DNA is TGTGCCTGGCCTACTCGGACAGGGCCTTCCTTC.

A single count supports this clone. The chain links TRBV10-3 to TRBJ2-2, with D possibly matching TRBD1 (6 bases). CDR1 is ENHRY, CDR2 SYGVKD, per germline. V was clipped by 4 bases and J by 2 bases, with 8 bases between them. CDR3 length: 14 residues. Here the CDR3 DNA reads TGTGCCATCAGTGGGACAGAAAACACCGGGGAGCTGTTTTTT. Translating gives CAISGTENTGELFF.

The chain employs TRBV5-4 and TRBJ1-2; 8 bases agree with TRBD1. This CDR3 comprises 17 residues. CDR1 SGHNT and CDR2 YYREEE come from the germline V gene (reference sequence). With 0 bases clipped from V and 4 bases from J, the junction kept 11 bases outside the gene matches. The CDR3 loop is CASSLAGRQGLGYGYTF. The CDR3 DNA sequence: TGTGCCAGCAGCTTGGCCGGGAGACAGGGGTTGGGCTATGGCTACACCTTC.

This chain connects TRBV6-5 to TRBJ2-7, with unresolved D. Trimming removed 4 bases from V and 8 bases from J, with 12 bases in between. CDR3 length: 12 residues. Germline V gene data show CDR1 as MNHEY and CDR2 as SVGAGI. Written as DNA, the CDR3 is TGTGCCAGCAGTTCCCCTAGATCCCAGCAGTACTTC. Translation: CASSSPRSQQYF.

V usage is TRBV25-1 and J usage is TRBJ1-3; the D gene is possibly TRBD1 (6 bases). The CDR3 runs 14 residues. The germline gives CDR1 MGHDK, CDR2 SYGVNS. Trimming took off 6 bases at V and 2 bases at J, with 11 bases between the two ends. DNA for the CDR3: TGTGCCAGCAGCCCCGCAGGGGCTGGAAACACCATATATTTT. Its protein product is CASSPAGAGNTIYF. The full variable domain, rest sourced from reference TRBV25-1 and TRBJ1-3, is EADIYQTPRYLVIGTGKKITLECSQTMGHDKMYWYQQDPGMELHLIHYSYGVNSTEKGDLSSESTVSRIRTEHFPLTLESARPSHTSQYLCASSPAGAGNTIYFGEGSWLTVV.

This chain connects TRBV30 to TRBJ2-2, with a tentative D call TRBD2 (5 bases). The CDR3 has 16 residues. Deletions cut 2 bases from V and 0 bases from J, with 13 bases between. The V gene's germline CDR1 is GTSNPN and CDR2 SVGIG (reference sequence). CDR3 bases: TGTGCCTGGAGTCCCATAAACGGGGCGAACACCGGGGAGCTGTTTTTT. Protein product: CAWSPINGANTGELFF. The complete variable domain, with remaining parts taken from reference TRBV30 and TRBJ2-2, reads SQTIHQWPATLVQPVGSPLSLECTVEGTSNPNLYWYRQAAGRGLQLLFYSVGIGQISSEVPQNLSASRPQDRQFILSSKKLLLSDSGFYLCAWSPINGANTGELFFGEGSRLTVL.

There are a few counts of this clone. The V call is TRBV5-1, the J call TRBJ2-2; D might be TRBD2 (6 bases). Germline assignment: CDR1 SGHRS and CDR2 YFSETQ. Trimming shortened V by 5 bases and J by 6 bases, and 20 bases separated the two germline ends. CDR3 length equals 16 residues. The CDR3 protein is CASSRDSSFTAGELFF. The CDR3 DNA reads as TGCGCCAGCAGTCGGGACTCTTCGTTTACCGCCGGGGAGCTGTTTTTT.

The CDR3 sequence: CASSQGRQGYGYTF. For the CDR3, the DNA is TGCGCCAGCAGCCAAGGGCGACAGGGGTATGGCTACACCTTC. The chain carries TRBV4-3 and TRBJ1-2; 8 bases agree with TRBD1. The CDR3 has 14 amino acids. V trimming: 1 base; J trimming: 5 bases; junction bases outside the gene matches: 3. Germline V gives CDR1 LGHNA, CDR2 YSLEER.

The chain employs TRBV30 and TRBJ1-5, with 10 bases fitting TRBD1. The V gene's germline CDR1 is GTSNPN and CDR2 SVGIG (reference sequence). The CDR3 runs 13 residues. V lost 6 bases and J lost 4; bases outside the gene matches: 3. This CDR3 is CACKGQGNQPQHF. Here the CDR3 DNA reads TGTGCCTGTAAGGGACAGGGGAATCAGCCCCAGCATTTT.

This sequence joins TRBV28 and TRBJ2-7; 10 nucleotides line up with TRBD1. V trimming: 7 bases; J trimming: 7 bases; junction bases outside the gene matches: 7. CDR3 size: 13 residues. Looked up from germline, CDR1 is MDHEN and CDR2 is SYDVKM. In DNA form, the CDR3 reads TGTGCCAGCACGGGACAGGGGTCTCGGGAGCAGTACTTC. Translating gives CASTGQGSREQYF.

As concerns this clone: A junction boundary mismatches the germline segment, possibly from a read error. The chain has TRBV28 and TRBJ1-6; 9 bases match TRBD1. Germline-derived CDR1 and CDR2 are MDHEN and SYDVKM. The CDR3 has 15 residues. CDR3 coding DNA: TGTGCCAGCAGTCCGGGACAGGGATATAGTTCACCCCTCCACTTT. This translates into CASSPGQGYSSPLHF.

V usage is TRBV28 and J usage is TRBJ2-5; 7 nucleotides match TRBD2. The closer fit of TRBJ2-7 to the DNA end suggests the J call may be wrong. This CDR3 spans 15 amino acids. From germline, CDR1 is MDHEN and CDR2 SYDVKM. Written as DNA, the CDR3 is TGTGCCAGCAGCGGAGGCGCGGGAGCTTGGAACGAGCAGTACTTC. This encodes CASSGGAGAWNEQYF.

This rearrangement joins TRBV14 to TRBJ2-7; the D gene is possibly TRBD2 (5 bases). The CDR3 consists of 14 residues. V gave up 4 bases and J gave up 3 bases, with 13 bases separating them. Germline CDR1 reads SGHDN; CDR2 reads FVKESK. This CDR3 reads CASSPVASGYEQYF. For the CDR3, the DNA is TGTGCCAGCAGCCCAGTAGCGAGCGGCTACGAGCAGTACTTC. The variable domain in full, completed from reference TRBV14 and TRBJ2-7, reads EAGVTQFPSHSVIEKGQTVTLRCDPISGHDNLYWYRRVMGKEIKFLLHFVKESKQDESGMPNNRFLAERTGGTYSTLKVQPAELEDSGVYFCASSPVASGYEQYFGPGTRLTVT.

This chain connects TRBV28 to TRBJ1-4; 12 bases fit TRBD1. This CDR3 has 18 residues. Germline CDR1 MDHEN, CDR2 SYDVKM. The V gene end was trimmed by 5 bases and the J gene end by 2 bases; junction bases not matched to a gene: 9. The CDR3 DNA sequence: TGTGCCAGCAGTATTACCGGGACAGGGGGCAATACTAATGAAAAACTGTTTTTT. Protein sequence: CASSITGTGGNTNEKLFF.

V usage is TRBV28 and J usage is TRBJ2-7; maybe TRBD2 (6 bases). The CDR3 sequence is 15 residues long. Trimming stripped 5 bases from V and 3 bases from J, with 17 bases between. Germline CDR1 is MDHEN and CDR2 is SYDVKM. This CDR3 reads CASSTFHSGSYEQYF. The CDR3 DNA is TGTGCCAGCAGTACCTTCCACTCCGGGAGCTACGAGCAGTACTTC.

In DNA, the CDR3 is TGTGCCAGCAGCTTAATCCCTCAGGGCACCGGGGAGCTGTTTTTT. Its translation is CASSLIPQGTGELFF. The genes are TRBV7-8 and TRBJ2-2, with D possibly being TRBD1 (5 bases). This CDR3 comprises 15 residues. CDR1 is SGHVS and CDR2 is FQNEAQ in the germline V gene. V was shortened by 2 bases and J by 4 bases, with 11 bases between the two germline ends.

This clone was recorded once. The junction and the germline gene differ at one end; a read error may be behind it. The CDR3 bases are TGTGCTAGCAGCTCTAACTTGGGAGGGCCGAAACTCCAAGAGACCCAGTACTTC. Translation gives CASSSNLGGPKLQETQYF. The chain recombines TRBV7-7 with TRBJ2-5; TRBD2 aligns across 7 bases. The CDR3 covers 18 residues. The germline gives CDR1 SSHAT, CDR2 FNYEAQ (reference sequence). Drawing the rest from reference TRBV7-7 and TRBJ2-5, the complete variable domain is GAGVSQSPRYKVTKRGQDVTLRCDPISSHATLYWYQQALGQGPEFLTYFNYEAQPDKSGLPSDRFSAERPEGSISTLTIQRTEQRDSAMYRCASSSNLGGPKLQETQYFGPGTRLLVL.

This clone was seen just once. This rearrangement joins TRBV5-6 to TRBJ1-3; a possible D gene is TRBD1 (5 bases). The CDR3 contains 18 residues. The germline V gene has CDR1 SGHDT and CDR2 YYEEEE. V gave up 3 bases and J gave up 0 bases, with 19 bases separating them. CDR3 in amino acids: CASSSLQAFLYSGNTIYF. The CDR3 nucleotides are TGTGCCAGCAGCTCCCTACAGGCGTTCCTTTACTCTGGAAACACCATATATTTT.